The 20 T cell receptor beta chains listed next were all sequenced from one sample in a study of molecular identifiers for immune sequencing clone quantification. MiXCR was run by TCRdb on the PCR reads, yielding one entry per CDR3 protein. In the table there are approximately 10,000 distinct CDR3 sequences, 15% to 20% of which are singletons. The sample was naive CD8+ T cells from blood, with Jurkat cell RNA spiked in. Indicated subset: FACS-sorted CD8+CD4-CCR7+CD45RA+ naive T cells. The receptors were gathered from a human donor in good health. Some libraries in this study had Jurkat cell RNA spiked in.

This clonotype is labeled medium-sized. In DNA form, the CDR3 reads TGTGCCAGCAGCTCGGCCTTCCAGGTGGTCCAGGAAGAGCTGTTTTTT. Translating gives CASSSAFQVVQEELFF. The chain recombines TRBV13 with TRBJ2-2; D remains unclear. This CDR3 region has 16 residues. CDR1 PRHDT and CDR2 FYEKMQ come from the germline V gene (reference sequence). V dropped 4 bases and J dropped 11 bases, with 23 bases sitting between them.

By its share, this clonotype is medium-sized (0.01 to 0.1%). This chain uses TRBV28 with TRBJ1-4, with a weak D call TRBD1 (5 bases). Trimming pared 5 bases from V and 5 bases from J, leaving 15 bases between. The germline gives CDR1 MDHEN, CDR2 SYDVKM. The CDR3 spans 15 residues. The CDR3 bases are TGTGCCAGCAGTCTTAGCGAGGGGTTGAATGAAAAACTGTTTTTT. Translating it yields CASSLSEGLNEKLFF.

With respect to this clonotype: This could be a read error, since a much larger clone is one nucleotide away. The chain couples TRBV19 to TRBJ2-1, with TRBD2 as a possible D gene (6 bases). Germline V gene data show CDR1 as LNHDA and CDR2 as SQIVND (reference sequence). The CDR3 loop spans 15 amino acids. CDR3 in amino acids: CVSSIVAGRGNEQFF. The CDR3 DNA reads as TGTGTCAGTAGTATTGTGGCGGGAAGAGGCAATGAGCAGTTCTTC.

This clonotype was picked up many times. This rearrangement joins TRBV27 to TRBJ2-7, with D unclear. V gave up 2 bases and J gave up 5 bases, with 4 bases separating them. Per the germline V gene, CDR1 is MNHEY and CDR2 is SMNVEV (reference sequence). The CDR3 covers 11 residues. This CDR3 reads CASSLGHEQYF. The CDR3 nucleotides are TGTGCCAGCAGTTTAGGCCACGAGCAGTACTTC.

The gene calls are TRBV6-1 and TRBJ1-5; the D is unclear. There are 13 residues in the CDR3. V gave up 4 bases and J gave up 5 bases, with 9 bases separating them. The germline CDR1 and CDR2 sequences are MNHNS and SASEGT. The CDR3: CASSGYSHQPQHF. The CDR3 coding sequence is TGTGCCAGCAGTGGCTACAGCCATCAGCCCCAGCATTTT.

Many counts were recorded for this clonotype. V and J are TRBV24-1 and TRBJ1-5, with D unclear. The CDR3 totals 14 residues. Germline CDR1 is KGHDR and CDR2 is SFDVKD. The V end lost 7 bases, the J end lost 0 bases, and 9 bases lay between the germline ends. Here the CDR3 reads CATSFENSNQPQHF. CDR3 in DNA: TGTGCCACCAGCTTTGAGAATAGCAATCAGCCCCAGCATTTT.

Comments on this clonotype: Given a much more abundant clone one base away, this may be a read error. Since no conserved phenylalanine or tryptophan closes the CDR3, a read error is the likely cause. The chain combines TRBV7-9 with TRBJ1-1; 7 positions match TRBD1. Germline trimming cut 5 bases from V and 11 bases from J; bases unmatched to any gene: 11. The CDR3 is made up of 13 amino acids. From germline, CDR1 is SEHNR and CDR2 FQNEAQ (reference sequence). The CDR3 nucleotides read TGTGCCAGCAGCCCACGGGACAGAGGGCACGCTTTCTCT. Its protein product is CASSPRDRGHAFS.

To note about this clonotype: A read error may be the cause here, since a much bigger clone is one base away. Without the conserved terminal phenylalanine or tryptophan, this CDR3 likely stems from a read error. The chain uses TRBV20-1 and TRBJ2-7; D is possibly TRBD2 (5 bases). The CDR3 is 12 amino acids. Germline assignment: CDR1 DFQATT and CDR2 SNEGSKA (reference sequence). Trimming shortened V by 4 bases and J by 1 base, and 8 bases separated the two germline ends. Here the CDR3 DNA reads TGCAGTGCTACGACGGGGTCCTACGAGCAGTACTAC. This codes for CSATTGSYEQYY.

As regards this clonotype: A single base separates this from a much larger clone, so it may be a read error. V gene TRBV20-1 combines with J gene TRBJ2-7, with D possibly TRBD2 on 6 matching bases. The CDR3 has 13 amino acids. Looked up from germline, CDR1 is DFQATT and CDR2 is SNEGSKA (reference sequence). The CDR3 loop is CSASGSLTYERYF. The CDR3 region has the DNA TGCAGTGCTAGCGGGAGTTTAACCTACGAGCGGTACTTC.

As concerns this clonotype: In this CDR3 the conserved last residue, phenylalanine or tryptophan, is missing, so a read error is likely. The chain is built from TRBV9 and TRBJ2-1; 7 bases map to TRBD2. The J segment lost 6 bases and the V segment lost 4 bases, leaving 13 bases of the junction unmatched. The CDR3 runs to 16 residues. CDR1 and CDR2 (germline): SGDLS, YYNGEE. Here the CDR3 reads CASSPPPSGPPNEQFL. DNA for the CDR3: TGTGCCAGCAGCCCCCCGCCTAGCGGACCCCCCAATGAGCAGTTCCTC.

This clonotype is classed as medium-sized. The chain has TRBV20-1 and TRBJ1-5; D gene unclear. Trimming took off 3 bases at V and 0 bases at J, with 9 bases between the two ends. The CDR3 has 14 residues. CDR1 DFQATT and CDR2 SNEGSKA come from the germline V gene (reference sequence). CDR3 sequence: CSASTDDSNQPQHF. For the CDR3, the DNA is TGCAGTGCTAGCACAGACGATAGCAATCAGCCCCAGCATTTT.

On this clonotype itself: Relative to the germline gene, one junction end is altered; a read error may explain this. The chain employs TRBV5-3 and TRBJ2-7, with unresolved D. TRBV5-3 is reported as an ORF; its role is uncertain. The CDR3 is made up of 14 amino acids. The DNA of the CDR3 is TGTGCCAGCAGCTTTTGGGGTATCTCCTACGAGCAGTACTTC. Residues: CASSFWGISYEQYF.

The chain has TRBV12-3 or TRBV12-4 and TRBJ1-5; 9 nucleotides align to TRBD1. The CDR3 is 14 residues long. V was clipped by 9 bases and J by 1 base; unmatched bases: 4. The CDR3 DNA reads as TGTGCCAGTTCCGGGACAGGGAGCAATCAGCCCCAGCATTTT. Protein: CASSGTGSNQPQHF.

Many counts were recorded for this clonotype. V is TRBV27 and J is TRBJ1-5, with D unresolved. Trimming left V 4 bases short and J 1 base short, with 5 bases between. Germline CDR1 and CDR2: MNHEY and SMNVEV (reference sequence). CDR3 length equals 13 residues. In nucleotides, the CDR3 is TGTGCCAGCAGTTATGGAAGCAATCAGCCCCAGCATTTT. The encoded protein is CASSYGSNQPQHF.

With respect to this clonotype: A much larger clone lies a single base off, so this may be a read error. The chain has TRBV28 and TRBJ2-7; D uncertain. This CDR3 is built from 11 residues. Germline V gives CDR1 MDHEN, CDR2 SYDVKM. The CDR3 DNA reads as TGTGCCGGCAGTTTCTCCTACGAGCAGTACTTC. Translating it yields CAGSFSYEQYF.

This clonotype has just a few counts. V and J are TRBV27 and TRBJ2-7; no reliable D call. The CDR3 contains 12 residues. The germline V gene has CDR1 MNHEY and CDR2 SMNVEV (reference sequence). The ends were cut back, 2 bases at V and 6 bases at J, with 8 bases in the middle. This CDR3 is CASSLPGSEQYF. CDR3 sequence (DNA): TGTGCCAGCAGTTTACCGGGTAGCGAGCAGTACTTC.

In its sample, this clonotype was seen a few times. The rearrangement links TRBV2 to TRBJ2-7; 7 bases map to TRBD1. The CDR3 extends over 15 amino acids. Trimming at V came to 7 bases and at J to 3 bases, leaving 12 bases not matched to a gene. Germline-derived CDR1 and CDR2 are SNHLY and FYNNEI. The CDR3 is CASNQSGTESYEQYF. The CDR3 nucleotides read TGTGCCAGCAACCAGTCCGGGACAGAGAGCTACGAGCAGTACTTC.

The chain carries TRBV6-5 and TRBJ2-7; a possible D gene is TRBD2 (6 bases). Germline V gene sequence: CDR1 MNHEY, CDR2 SVGAGI. V was trimmed by 0 bases and J by 3 bases, leaving 12 bases between them. The length of the CDR3 is 15 residues. The DNA of the CDR3 is TGTGCCAGCAGTTACTCGGGACTCCCCTACTACGAGCAGTACTTC. Translated, it gives CASSYSGLPYYEQYF.

By share, this clonotype counts as medium-sized. The chain links TRBV5-1 to TRBJ2-5; D may be TRBD1 or TRBD2 (5 bases each). The germline V gene encodes CDR1 SGHRS and CDR2 YFSETQ. V dropped 0 bases and J dropped 5 bases, with 17 bases sitting between them. The CDR3 covers 16 residues. The CDR3 nucleotides read TGCGCCAGCAGCTTGGCCGTCGGGACCCTTCTGGAGACCCAGTACTTC. Encoded protein: CASSLAVGTLLETQYF. Filled out from reference TRBV5-1 and TRBJ2-5, the complete variable domain reads KAGVTQTPRYLIKTRGQQVTLSCSPISGHRSVSWYQQTPGQGLQFLFEYFSETQRNKGNFPGRFSGRQFSNSRSEMNVSTLELGDSALYLCASSLAVGTLLETQYFGPGTRLLVL.

This clonotype was seen a single time. This chain connects TRBV20-1 to TRBJ2-7, with 9 bases matching TRBD2. V lost 0 bases and J lost 2; bases outside the gene matches: 8. CDR1 is DFQATT, CDR2 SNEGSKA, per germline (reference sequence). CDR3 length: 16 amino acids. The CDR3 reads CSARDVRTSATYEQYF. CDR3 DNA: TGCAGTGCTAGAGATGTCAGGACTAGCGCCACCTACGAGCAGTACTTC.